Listed below are T cell receptor beta chains from one sample, sequenced in a study of CD8 T cells in Susac syndrome. Each CDR3 protein is one row after TCRdb ran MiXCR on the immunoSEQ multiplex PCR reads. The sample lists around 170,000 distinct CDR3 sequences, approximately 94% occurring once. Sequenced: CD4+ T cells from PBMCs. The receptors come from a human donor with Susac syndrome. Each CDR3 is given with its conserved first and last residue. A D gene is named only where the DNA matches it firmly. Clone size is not always given. Where it is, it says once, few, many or a class for expanded clones.

CDR3nt: TGCAGCGCATGGGACAGGGGGCCCTACGAGCAGTACTTC
CDR3aa: CSAWDRGPYEQYF
v_gene: TRBV29-1
abundance: -
j_gene: TRBJ2-7
d_gene: TRBD1

CDR3nt: TGTGCCAGCAGCGTAGCCGGGGGTGCCTCCTACAATGAGCAGTTCTTC
CDR3aa: CASSVAGGASYNEQFF
v_gene: TRBV9
abundance: -
j_gene: TRBJ2-1
d_gene: -

CDR3nt: TGTGCCAGCAGTGGCAGGACAGAAGAAGAGACCCAGTACTTC
CDR3aa: CASSGRTEEETQYF
v_gene: TRBV25-1
abundance: -
j_gene: TRBJ2-5
d_gene: -

CDR3nt: TGCAGTGCTAGAGATCCAGGGGGAGCTTTCTTT
CDR3aa: CSARDPGGAFF
v_gene: TRBV20-1
abundance: -
j_gene: TRBJ1-1
d_gene: TRBD1

CDR3nt: TGCGCCAGCAGCCAACGGCAGGGACAGCGACAGTACTTC
CDR3aa: CASSQRQGQRQYF
v_gene: TRBV4-3
abundance: once
j_gene: TRBJ2-7
d_gene: TRBD1

CDR3nt: TGCAGTGCTAGGCTCACTACGACGGAGACCCAGTACTTC
CDR3aa: CSARLTTTETQYF
v_gene: TRBV20-1
abundance: -
j_gene: TRBJ2-5
d_gene: -

CDR3nt: TGTGCCAGCAGCCCCGACCACCCCACAGATACGCAGTATTTT
CDR3aa: CASSPDHPTDTQYF
v_gene: TRBV12-3/TRBV12-4
abundance: -
j_gene: TRBJ2-3
d_gene: -

CDR3nt: TGCGCCAGCAGCCGGACTAGCGGCTGGGGGACCCAGTACTTC
CDR3aa: CASSRTSGWGTQYF
v_gene: TRBV5-1
abundance: -
j_gene: TRBJ2-5
d_gene: TRBD2

CDR3nt: TGTGCCAGCAGTTACTCCGCTTGGGGGGTAAGCACAGATACGCAGTATTTT
CDR3aa: CASSYSAWGVSTDTQYF
v_gene: TRBV6-5
abundance: -
j_gene: TRBJ2-3
d_gene: -

CDR3nt: TGTGCCAGCAGCTTAAACCGGGACAGGGGGCTTTCACCCCTCCACTTT
CDR3aa: CASSLNRDRGLSPLHF
v_gene: TRBV7-8
abundance: once
j_gene: TRBJ1-6
d_gene: TRBD1

CDR3nt: TGCAGTGATACTGACCCGGGACAGGGCACAGATACGCAGTATTTT
CDR3aa: CSDTDPGQGTDTQYF
v_gene: TRBV20-1
abundance: -
j_gene: TRBJ2-3
d_gene: TRBD1

CDR3nt: TGTGCCAGCAGCTTCGACAGGGGGCACTCACCCCTCCACTTT
CDR3aa: CASSFDRGHSPLHF
v_gene: TRBV5-4
abundance: -
j_gene: TRBJ1-6
d_gene: TRBD1

CDR3nt: TGTGCCACCAGCCCTGACAGGTCTTATGGCTACACCTTC
CDR3aa: CATSPDRSYGYTF
v_gene: TRBV15
abundance: -
j_gene: TRBJ1-2
d_gene: -

CDR3nt: TGCAGTGCTAGAGATTGGAACGGGGGGGCCGTCGGGGAGCTGTTTTTT
CDR3aa: CSARDWNGGAVGELFF
v_gene: TRBV20-1
abundance: -
j_gene: TRBJ2-2
d_gene: TRBD2

CDR3nt: TGTGCCAGCAGCTTAGACTGGGGTTTCCTGGAGACCCAGTACTTC
CDR3aa: CASSLDWGFLETQYF
v_gene: TRBV7-8
abundance: -
j_gene: TRBJ2-5
d_gene: -

CDR3nt: TGTGCCAGCAGTGAGCAGGGACAGGGGGCGGATGGCTACACCTTC
CDR3aa: CASSEQGQGADGYTF
v_gene: TRBV2
abundance: -
j_gene: TRBJ1-2
d_gene: TRBD1